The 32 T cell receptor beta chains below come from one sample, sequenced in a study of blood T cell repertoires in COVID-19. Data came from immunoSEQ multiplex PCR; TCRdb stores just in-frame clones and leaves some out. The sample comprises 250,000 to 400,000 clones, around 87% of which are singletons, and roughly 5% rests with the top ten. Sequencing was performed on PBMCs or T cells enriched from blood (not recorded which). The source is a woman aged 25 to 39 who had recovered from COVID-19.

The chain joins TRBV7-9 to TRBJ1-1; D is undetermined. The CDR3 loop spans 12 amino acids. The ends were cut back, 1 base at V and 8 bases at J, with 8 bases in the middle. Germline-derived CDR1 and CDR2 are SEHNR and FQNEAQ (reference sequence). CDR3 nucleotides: TGTGCCAGCAGCTTAGTCTCGGTAGAAGCTTTCTTT. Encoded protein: CASSLVSVEAFF.

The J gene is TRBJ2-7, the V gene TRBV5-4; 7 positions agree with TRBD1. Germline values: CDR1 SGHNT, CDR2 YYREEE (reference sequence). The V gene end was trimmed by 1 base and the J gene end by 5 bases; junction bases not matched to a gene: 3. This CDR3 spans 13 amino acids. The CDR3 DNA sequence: TGTGCCAGCAGCTTGACAGGGGAAGACGAGCAGTACTTC. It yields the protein CASSLTGEDEQYF.

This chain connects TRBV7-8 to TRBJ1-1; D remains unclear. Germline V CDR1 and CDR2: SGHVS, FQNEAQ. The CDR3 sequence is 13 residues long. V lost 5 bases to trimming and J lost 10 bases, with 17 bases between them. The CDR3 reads CASSPSNSRGAFF. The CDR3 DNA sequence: TGTGCCAGCAGCCCGAGTAATTCCCGGGGAGCTTTCTTT.

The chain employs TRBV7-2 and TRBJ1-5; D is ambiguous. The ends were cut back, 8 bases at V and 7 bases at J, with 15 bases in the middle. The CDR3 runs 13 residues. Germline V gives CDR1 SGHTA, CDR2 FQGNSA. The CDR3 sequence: CASGPGRGQPQHF. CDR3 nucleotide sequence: TGTGCCAGCGGACCCGGGAGAGGCCAGCCCCAGCATTTT.

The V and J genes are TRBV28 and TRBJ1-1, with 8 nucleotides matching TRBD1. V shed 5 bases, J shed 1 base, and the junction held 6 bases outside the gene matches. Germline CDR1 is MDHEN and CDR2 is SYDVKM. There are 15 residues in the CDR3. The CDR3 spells CASSLPGTGNTEAFF. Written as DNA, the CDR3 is TGTGCCAGCAGTCTTCCCGGGACAGGGAACACTGAAGCTTTCTTT.

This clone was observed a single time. The CDR3 protein is CASSFTAGAYNEQFF. The CDR3 nucleotides are TGTGCCAGCAGCTTCACGGCAGGGGCCTACAATGAGCAGTTCTTC. The chain recombines TRBV7-9 with TRBJ2-1, with a weak D call TRBD1 (6 bases). The CDR3 contains 15 residues. The V end lost 3 bases, the J end lost 2 bases, and 11 bases lay between the germline ends. Per the germline V gene, CDR1 is SEHNR and CDR2 is FQNEAQ (reference sequence).

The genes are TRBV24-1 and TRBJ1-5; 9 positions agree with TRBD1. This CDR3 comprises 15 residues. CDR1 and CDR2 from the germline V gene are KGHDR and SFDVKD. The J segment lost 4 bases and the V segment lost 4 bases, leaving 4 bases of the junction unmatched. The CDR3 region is CATSESTGGNQPQHF. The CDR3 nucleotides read TGTGCCACCAGTGAGTCGACAGGGGGGAATCAGCCCCAGCATTTT.

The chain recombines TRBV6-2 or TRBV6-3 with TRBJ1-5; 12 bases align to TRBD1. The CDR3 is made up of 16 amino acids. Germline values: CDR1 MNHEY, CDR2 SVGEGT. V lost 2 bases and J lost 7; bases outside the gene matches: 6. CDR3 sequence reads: CASSYGTGGAGQPQHF. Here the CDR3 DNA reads TGTGCCAGCAGTTACGGGACAGGGGGCGCGGGGCAGCCCCAGCATTTT.

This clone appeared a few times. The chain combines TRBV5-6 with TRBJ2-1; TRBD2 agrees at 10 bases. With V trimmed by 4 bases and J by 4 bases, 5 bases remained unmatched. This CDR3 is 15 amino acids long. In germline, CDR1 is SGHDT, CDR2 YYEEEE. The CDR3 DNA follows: TGTGCCAGCAGCGGAGCGGGGGGGTTTTACAATGAGCAGTTCTTC. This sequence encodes CASSGAGGFYNEQFF.

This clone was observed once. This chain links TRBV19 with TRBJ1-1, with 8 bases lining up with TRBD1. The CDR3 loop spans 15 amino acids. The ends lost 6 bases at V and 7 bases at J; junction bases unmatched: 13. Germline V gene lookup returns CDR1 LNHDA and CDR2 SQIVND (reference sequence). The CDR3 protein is CASSPNTGGYGEAFF. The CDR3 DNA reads TGTGCCAGTAGCCCTAATACAGGGGGGTATGGTGAAGCTTTCTTT. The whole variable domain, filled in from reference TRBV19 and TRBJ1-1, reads DGGITQSPKYLFRKEGQNVTLSCEQNLNHDAMYWYRQDPGQGLRLIYYSQIVNDFQKGDIAEGYSVSREKKESFPLTVTSAQKNPTAFYLCASSPNTGGYGEAFFGQGTRLTVV.

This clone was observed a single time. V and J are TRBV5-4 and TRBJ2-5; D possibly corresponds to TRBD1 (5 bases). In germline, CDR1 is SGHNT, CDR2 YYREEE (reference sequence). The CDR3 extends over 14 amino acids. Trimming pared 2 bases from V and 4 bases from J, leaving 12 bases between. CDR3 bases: TGTGCCAGCAGCTTACCAGGGAAGGGAGAGACCCAGTACTTC. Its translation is CASSLPGKGETQYF.

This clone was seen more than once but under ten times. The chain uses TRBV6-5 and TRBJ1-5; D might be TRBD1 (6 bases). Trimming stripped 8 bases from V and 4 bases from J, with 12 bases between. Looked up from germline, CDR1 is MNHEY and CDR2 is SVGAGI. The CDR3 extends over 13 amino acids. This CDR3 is CASDQDRNQPQHF. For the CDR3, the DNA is TGTGCCAGCGACCAGGACAGAAATCAGCCCCAGCATTTT.

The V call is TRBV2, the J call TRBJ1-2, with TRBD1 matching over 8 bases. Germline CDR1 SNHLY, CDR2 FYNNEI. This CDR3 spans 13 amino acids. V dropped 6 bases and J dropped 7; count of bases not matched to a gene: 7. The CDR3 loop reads CASSPPDRVGYTF. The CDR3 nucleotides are TGTGCCAGCAGCCCTCCGGACAGGGTTGGCTACACCTTC.

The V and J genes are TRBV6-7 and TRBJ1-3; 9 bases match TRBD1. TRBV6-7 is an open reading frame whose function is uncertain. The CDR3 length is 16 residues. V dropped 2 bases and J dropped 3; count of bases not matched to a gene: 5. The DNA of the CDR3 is TGTGCCAGCAGTTACCCCAGGGACAGGGATGGAAACACCATATATTTT. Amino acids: CASSYPRDRDGNTIYF.

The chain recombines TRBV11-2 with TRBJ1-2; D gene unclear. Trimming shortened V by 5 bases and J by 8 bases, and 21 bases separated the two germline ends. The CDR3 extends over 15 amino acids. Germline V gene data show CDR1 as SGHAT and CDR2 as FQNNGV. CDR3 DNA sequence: TGTGCCAGCAGCCTGACTGAGACGACTATGGGGGGCTACACCTTC. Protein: CASSLTETTMGGYTF.

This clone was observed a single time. CDR3 sequence (DNA): TGTGCCAGCAGCCGAGACAGGGGGCTTGAAGCTTTCTTT. Encoded protein: CASSRDRGLEAFF. V usage is TRBV7-9 and J usage is TRBJ1-1; TRBD1 agrees at 10 bases. Trimming cost V 5 bases and J 7 bases; bases outside gene matches: 4. This CDR3 region has 13 residues. Germline V gives CDR1 SEHNR, CDR2 FQNEAQ (reference sequence).

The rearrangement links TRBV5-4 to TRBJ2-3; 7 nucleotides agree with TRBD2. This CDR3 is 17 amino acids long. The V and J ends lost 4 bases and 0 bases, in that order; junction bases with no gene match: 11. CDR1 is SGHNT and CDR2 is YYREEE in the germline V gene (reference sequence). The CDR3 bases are TGTGCCAGCAGCAGAACGACTAGCCGGGCAAGCACAGATACGCAGTATTTT. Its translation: CASSRTTSRASTDTQYF.

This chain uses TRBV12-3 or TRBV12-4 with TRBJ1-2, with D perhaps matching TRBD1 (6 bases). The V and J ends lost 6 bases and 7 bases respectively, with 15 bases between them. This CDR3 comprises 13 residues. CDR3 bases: TGTGCCAGCAGCCCACAGGGTTCGGGTGGCTACACCTTC. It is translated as CASSPQGSGGYTF.

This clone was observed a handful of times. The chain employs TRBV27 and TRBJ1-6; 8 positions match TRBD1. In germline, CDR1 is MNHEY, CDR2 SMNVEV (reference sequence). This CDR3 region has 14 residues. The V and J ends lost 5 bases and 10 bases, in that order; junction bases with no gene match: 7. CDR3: CASSPGQGYSPLHF. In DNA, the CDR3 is TGTGCCAGCAGTCCAGGACAGGGCTACTCACCCCTCCACTTT.

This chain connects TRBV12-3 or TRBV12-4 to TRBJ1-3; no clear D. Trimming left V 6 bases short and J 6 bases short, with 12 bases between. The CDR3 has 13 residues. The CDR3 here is CASSSQNLNTIYF. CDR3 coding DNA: TGTGCCAGCAGCTCCCAGAACCTAAACACCATATATTTT.

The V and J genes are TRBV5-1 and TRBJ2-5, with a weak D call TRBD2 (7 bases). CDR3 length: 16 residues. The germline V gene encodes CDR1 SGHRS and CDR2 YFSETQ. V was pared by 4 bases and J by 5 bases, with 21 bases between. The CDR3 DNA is TGCGCCAGCAGCCCCGGAGGGGGGGGAGCCGCGGAGACCCAGTACTTC. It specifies CASSPGGGGAAETQYF.

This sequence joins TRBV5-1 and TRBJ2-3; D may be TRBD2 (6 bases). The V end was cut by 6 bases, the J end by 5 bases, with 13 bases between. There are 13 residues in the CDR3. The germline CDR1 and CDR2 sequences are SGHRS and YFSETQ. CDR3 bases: TGCGCCAGCAAGCGGGCCATGGGAGATACGCAGTATTTT. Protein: CASKRAMGDTQYF.

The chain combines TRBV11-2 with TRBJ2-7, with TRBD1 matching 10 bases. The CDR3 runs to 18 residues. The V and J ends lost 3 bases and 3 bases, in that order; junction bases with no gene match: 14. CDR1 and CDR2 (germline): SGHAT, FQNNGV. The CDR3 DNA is TGTGCCAGCAGCTTTTTTCGGTTTGGGGGGGACAGGGGCTACGAGCAGTACTTC. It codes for CASSFFRFGGDRGYEQYF.

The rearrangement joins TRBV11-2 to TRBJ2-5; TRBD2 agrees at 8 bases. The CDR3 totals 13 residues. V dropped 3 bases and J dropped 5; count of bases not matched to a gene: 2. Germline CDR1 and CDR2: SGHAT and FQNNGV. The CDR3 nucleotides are TGTGCCAGCAGCTTTCGGGGGGGTGAGACCCAGTACTTC. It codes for CASSFRGGETQYF. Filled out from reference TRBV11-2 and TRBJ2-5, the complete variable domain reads EAGVAQSPRYKIIEKRQSVAFWCNPISGHATLYWYQQILGQGPKLLIQFQNNGVVDDSQLPKDRFSAERLKGVDSTLKIQPAKLEDSAVYLCASSFRGGETQYFGPGTRLLVL.

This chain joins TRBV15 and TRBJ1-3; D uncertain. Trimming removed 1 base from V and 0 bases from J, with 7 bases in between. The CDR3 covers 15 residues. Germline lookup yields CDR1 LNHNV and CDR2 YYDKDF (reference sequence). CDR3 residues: CATSRVGSSGNTIYF. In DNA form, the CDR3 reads TGTGCCACCAGCAGAGTCGGGAGCTCTGGAAACACCATATATTTT.

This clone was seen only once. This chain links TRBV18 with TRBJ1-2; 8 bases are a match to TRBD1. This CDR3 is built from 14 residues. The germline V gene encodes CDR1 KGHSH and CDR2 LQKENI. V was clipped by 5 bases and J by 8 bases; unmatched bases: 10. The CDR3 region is CASSLTGDARGYTF. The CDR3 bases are TGTGCCAGCTCATTGACAGGGGATGCACGGGGCTACACCTTC.

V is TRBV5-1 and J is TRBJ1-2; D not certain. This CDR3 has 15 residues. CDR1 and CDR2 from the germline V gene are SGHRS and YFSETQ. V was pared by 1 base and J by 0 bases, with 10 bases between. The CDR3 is CASSLSGLSNYGYTF. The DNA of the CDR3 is TGCGCCAGCAGCTTGTCAGGATTATCTAACTATGGCTACACCTTC.

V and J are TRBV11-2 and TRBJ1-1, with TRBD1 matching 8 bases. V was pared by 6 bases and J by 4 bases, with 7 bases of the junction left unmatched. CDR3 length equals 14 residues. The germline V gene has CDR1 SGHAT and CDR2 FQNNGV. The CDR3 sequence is CASRQLQGGTEAFF. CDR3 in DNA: TGTGCCAGCAGACAATTACAGGGGGGCACTGAAGCTTTCTTT.

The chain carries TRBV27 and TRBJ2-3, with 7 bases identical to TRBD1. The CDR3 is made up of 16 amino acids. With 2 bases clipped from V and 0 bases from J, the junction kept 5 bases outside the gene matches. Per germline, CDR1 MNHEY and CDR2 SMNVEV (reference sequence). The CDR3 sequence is CASSLMRGPSTDTQYF. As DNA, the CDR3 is TGTGCCAGCAGTTTAATGAGGGGGCCTAGCACAGATACGCAGTATTTT.

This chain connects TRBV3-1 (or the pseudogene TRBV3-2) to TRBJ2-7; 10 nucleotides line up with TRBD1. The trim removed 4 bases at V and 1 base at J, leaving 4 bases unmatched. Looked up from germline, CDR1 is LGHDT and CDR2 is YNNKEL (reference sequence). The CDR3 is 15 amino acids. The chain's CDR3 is CASSPRDRGSYEQYF. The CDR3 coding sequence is TGTGCCAGCAGCCCCCGGGACAGGGGTTCCTACGAGCAGTACTTC.

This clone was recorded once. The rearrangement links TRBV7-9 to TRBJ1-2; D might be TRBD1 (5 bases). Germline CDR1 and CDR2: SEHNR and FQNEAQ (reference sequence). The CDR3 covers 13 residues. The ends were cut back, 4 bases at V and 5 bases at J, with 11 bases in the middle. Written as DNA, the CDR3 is TGTGCCAGCAGCTCCGGGGGGAAGTATGGCTACACCTTC. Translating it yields CASSSGGKYGYTF.

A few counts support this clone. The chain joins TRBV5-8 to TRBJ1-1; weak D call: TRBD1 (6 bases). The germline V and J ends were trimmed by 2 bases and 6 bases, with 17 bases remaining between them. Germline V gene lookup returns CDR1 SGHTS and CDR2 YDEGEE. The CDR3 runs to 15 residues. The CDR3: CASSFEWGGHSEAFF. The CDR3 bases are TGTGCCAGCAGCTTTGAGTGGGGGGGCCACTCTGAAGCTTTCTTT.